This TCR beta chain was identified in a study of beta chain features in type 1 diabetes. Overall study findings and caveats: Type 1 diabetes patients showed fewer insertions and more deletions at VDJ junctions. For Type 1 diabetes patients, all four CD4+ subsets carried TCRB CDR3s that were moderately but significantly shorter.

Concerning this clone: As yet, its antigen is unknown.

The collection from each donor was one heparinised blood draw averaging roughly 100 mL. There are 14 residues in the CDR3. Trimming took off 5 bases at V and 0 bases at J, with 11 bases between the two ends. In germline, CDR1 is SGHVS, CDR2 FNYEAQ. Expressed TCRB transcripts were sequenced, since all the RNA that had been isolated was reverse transcribed. Clones were sequenced by immunoSEQ multiplex PCR, and TCRdb holds only the in-frame ones, with some missing. The sample shows roughly 150,000 clones, around 8% of them seen only once. The J gene is TRBJ2-7, the V gene TRBV7-6; D possibly corresponds to TRBD1 (5 bases). This receptor was obtained from a man younger than 35 in good health. The sequenced sample consisted of central memory CD4+ T cells from blood. CDR3 protein: CASSRDSLSYEQYF. CDR3 nucleotide sequence: TGTGCCAGCAGCCGAGACAGCCTCTCCTACGAGCAGTACTTC.